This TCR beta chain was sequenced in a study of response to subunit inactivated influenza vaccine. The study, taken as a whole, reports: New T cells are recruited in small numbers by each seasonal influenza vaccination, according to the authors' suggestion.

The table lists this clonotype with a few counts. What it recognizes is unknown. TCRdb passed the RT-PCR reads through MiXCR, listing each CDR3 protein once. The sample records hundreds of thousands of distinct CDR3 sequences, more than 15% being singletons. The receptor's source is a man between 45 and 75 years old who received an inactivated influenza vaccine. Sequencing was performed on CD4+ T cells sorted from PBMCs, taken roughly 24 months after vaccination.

The DNA for the CDR3 is TGCAGTGCTAGCTTCTCGGGACAGTATAATTCACCCCTCCACTTT. Protein: CSASFSGQYNSPLHF. The chain employs TRBV20-1 and TRBJ1-6; 7 positions match TRBD1. J gave up 4 bases and V 3 bases, and 6 bases lay outside the gene matches. Germline V gene sequence: CDR1 DFQATT, CDR2 SNEGSKA (reference sequence). This CDR3 has 15 amino acids.